Described below is a single T cell receptor (beta chain) sequence and its context. The sample is drawn from a study of technical replicates of blood from several donors. Libraries were prepared by immunoSEQ multiplex PCR; TCRdb keeps only in-frame clonotypes and omits some of them. The sample has over 50,000 clones; approximately 83% are singletons. The CDR3 loop spans 15 amino acids. J gave up 6 bases and V 0 bases, and 4 bases lay outside the gene matches. CDR1 is SGHTA and CDR2 is FQGTGA in the germline V gene. The rearrangement uses TRBV7-3 and TRBJ2-3; 9 bases are shared with TRBD2. This TCR was recovered from a human donor in good health. Some clones in this sample may be carry-over from other donors' samples. Sequenced material: PBMCs. The CDR3 spells CASSLTREGGDTQYF. The CDR3 DNA sequence: TGTGCCAGCAGCTTAACGCGGGAGGGGGGGGATACGCAGTATTTT.